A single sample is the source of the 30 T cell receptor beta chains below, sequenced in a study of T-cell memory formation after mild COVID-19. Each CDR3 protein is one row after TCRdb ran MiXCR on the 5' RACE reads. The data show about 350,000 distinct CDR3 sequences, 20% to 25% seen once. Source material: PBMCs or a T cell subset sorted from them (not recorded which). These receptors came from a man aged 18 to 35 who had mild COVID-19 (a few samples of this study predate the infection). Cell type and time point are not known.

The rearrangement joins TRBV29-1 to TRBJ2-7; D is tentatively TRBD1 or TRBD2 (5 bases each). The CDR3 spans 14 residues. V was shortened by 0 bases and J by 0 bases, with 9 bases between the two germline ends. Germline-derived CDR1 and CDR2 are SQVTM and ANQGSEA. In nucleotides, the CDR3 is TGCAGCGTTGAAGACGGGGCAAGCTCCTACGAGCAGTACTTC. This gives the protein CSVEDGASSYEQYF.

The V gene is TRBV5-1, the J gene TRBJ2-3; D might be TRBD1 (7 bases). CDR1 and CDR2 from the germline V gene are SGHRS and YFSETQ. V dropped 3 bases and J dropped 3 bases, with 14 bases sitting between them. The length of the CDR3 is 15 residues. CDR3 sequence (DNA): TGCGCCAGCAGCTCCCGACCAGGGGGGACAGATACGCAGTATTTT. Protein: CASSSRPGGTDTQYF.

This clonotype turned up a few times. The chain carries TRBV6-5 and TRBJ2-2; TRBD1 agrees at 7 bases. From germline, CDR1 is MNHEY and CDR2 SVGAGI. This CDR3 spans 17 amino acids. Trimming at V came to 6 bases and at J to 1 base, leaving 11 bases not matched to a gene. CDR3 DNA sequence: TGTGCCAGCAGCCGGGATGCCGGGACAGAGAACACCGGGGAGCTGTTTTTT. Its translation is CASSRDAGTENTGELFF.

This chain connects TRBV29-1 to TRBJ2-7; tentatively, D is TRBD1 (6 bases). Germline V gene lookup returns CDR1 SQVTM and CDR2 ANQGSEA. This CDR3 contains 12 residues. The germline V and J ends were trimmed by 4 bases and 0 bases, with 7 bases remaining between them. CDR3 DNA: TGCAGCGTTGCACAGGGCTCCTACGAGCAGTACTTC. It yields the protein CSVAQGSYEQYF.

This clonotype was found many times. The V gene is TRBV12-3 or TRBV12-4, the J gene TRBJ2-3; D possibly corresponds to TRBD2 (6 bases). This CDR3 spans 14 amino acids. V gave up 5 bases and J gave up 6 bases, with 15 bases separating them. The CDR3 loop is CASSPPSSEDTQYF. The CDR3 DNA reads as TGTGCCAGCAGTCCACCGTCTAGCGAGGATACGCAGTATTTT.

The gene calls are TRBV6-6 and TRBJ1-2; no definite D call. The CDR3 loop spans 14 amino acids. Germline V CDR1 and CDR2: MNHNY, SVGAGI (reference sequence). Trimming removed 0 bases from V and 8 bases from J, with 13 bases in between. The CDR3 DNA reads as TGTGCCAGCAGTTACTCGACCAGCCACGGGGGCTACACCTTC. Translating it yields CASSYSTSHGGYTF.

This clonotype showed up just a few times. The CDR3 reads CASSLLGGDNEQFF. CDR3 in DNA: TGTGCCAGCAGTTTACTAGGAGGAGACAATGAGCAGTTCTTC. The chain recombines TRBV12-3 or TRBV12-4 with TRBJ2-1; TRBD2 is a possible D gene (5 bases). The CDR3 totals 14 residues. The V end was cut by 2 bases, the J end by 5 bases, with 10 bases between.

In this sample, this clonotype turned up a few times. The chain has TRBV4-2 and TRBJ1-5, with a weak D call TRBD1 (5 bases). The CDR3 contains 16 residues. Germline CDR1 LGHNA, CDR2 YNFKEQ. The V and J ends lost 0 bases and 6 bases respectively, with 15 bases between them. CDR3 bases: TGTGCCAGCAGCCAAGATTTGATCGGGGCCGGTCAGCCCCAGCATTTT. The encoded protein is CASSQDLIGAGQPQHF.

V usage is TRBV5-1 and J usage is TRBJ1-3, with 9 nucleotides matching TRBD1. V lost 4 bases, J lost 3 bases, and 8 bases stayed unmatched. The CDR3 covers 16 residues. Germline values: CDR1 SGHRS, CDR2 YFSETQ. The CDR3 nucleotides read TGCGCCAGCAGCCTAACGGGACAGGGTAATGGAAACACCATATATTTT. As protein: CASSLTGQGNGNTIYF.

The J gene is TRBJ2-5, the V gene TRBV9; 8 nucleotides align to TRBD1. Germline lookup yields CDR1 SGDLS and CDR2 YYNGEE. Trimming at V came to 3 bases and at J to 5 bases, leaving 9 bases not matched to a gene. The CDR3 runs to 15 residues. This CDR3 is CASSGGTGPQETQYF. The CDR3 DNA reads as TGTGCCAGCAGCGGAGGGACAGGCCCCCAGGAGACCCAGTACTTC.

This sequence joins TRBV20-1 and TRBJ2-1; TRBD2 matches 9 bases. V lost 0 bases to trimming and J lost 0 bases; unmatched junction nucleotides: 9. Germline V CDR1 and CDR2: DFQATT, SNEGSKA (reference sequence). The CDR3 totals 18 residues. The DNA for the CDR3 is TGCAGTGCTAGAGATGAGGCTAGCGGGGTCCTCTCCTACAATGAGCAGTTCTTC. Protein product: CSARDEASGVLSYNEQFF.

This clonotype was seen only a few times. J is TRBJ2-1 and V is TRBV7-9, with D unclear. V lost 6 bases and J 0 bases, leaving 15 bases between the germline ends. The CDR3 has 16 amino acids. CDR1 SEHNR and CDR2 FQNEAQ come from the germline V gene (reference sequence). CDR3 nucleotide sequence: TGTGCCAGCAGACCCAGAAGCGCGGCCTCCTACAATGAGCAGTTCTTC. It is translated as CASRPRSAASYNEQFF.

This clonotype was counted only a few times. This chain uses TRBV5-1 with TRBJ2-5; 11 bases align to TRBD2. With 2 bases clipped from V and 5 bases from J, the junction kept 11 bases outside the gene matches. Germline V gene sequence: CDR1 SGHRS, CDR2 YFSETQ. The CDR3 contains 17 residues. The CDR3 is CASSFGPTSGGPETQYF. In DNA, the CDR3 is TGCGCCAGCAGCTTTGGGCCTACTAGCGGGGGTCCGGAGACCCAGTACTTC. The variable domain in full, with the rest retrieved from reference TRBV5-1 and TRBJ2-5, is KAGVTQTPRYLIKTRGQQVTLSCSPISGHRSVSWYQQTPGQGLQFLFEYFSETQRNKGNFPGRFSGRQFSNSRSEMNVSTLELGDSALYLCASSFGPTSGGPETQYFGPGTRLLVL.

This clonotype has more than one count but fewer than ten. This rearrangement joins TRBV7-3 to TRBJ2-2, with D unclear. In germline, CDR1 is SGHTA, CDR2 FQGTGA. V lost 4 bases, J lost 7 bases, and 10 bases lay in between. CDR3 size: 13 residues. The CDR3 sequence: CASSSVKGGELFF. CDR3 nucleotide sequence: TGTGCCAGCAGCTCCGTTAAAGGCGGGGAGCTGTTTTTT.

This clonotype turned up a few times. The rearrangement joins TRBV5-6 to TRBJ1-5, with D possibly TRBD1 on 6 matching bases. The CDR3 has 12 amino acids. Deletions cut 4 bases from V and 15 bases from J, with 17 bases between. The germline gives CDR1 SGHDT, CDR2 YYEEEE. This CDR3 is CASSQGAGQSHF. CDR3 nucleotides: TGTGCCAGCAGCCAGGGAGCAGGACAGTCGCATTTT.

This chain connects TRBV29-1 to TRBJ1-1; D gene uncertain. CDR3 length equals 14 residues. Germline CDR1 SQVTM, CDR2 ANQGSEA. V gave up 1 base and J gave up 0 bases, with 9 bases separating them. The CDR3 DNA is TGCAGCGTTGAAGCTGGCACCTTGAACACTGAAGCTTTCTTT. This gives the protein CSVEAGTLNTEAFF.

In DNA, the CDR3 is TGTGCCAGCAGCCCAAGATTAGGGGGTACTAACTATGGCTACACCTTC. Translated: CASSPRLGGTNYGYTF. This chain uses TRBV7-2 with TRBJ1-2; TRBD1 is a possible D gene (6 bases). The CDR3 is 16 residues long. The V and J ends lost 5 bases and 0 bases respectively, with 16 bases between them. The germline CDR1 and CDR2 sequences are SGHTA and FQGNSA.

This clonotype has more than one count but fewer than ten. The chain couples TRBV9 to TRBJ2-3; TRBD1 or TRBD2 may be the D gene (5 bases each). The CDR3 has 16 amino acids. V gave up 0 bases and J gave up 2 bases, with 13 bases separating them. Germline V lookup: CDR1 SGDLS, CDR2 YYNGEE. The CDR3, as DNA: TGTGCCAGCAGCGTAGTTGGGGGACCGCTCACAGATACGCAGTATTTT. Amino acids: CASSVVGGPLTDTQYF.

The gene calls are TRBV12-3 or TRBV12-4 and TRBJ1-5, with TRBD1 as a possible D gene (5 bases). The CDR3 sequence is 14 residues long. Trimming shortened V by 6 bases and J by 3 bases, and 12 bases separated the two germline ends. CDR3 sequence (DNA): TGTGCCAGCAGGACGACAGAGGACAATCAGCCCCAGCATTTT. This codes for CASRTTEDNQPQHF.

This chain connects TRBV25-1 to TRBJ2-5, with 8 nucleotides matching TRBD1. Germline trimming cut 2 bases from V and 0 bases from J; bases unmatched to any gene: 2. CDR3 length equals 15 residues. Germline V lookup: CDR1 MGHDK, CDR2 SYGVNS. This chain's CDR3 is CASSETGGHQETQYF. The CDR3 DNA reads TGTGCCAGCAGTGAAACAGGGGGGCACCAAGAGACCCAGTACTTC.

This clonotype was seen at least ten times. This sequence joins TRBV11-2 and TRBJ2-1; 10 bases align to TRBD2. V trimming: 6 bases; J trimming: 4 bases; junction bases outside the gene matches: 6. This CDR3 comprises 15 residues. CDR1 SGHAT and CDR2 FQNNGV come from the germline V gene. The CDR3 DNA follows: TGTGCCAGCAGACACCTAGCGGGGGCGTACAATGAGCAGTTCTTC. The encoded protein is CASRHLAGAYNEQFF.

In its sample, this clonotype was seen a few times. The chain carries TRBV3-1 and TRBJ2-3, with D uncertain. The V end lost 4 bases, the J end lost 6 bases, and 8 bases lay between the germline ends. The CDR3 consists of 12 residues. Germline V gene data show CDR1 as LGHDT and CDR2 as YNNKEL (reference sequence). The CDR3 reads CASSPDEDTQYF. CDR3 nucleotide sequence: TGTGCCAGCAGCCCTGATGAGGATACGCAGTATTTT.

The CDR3 loop is CASSLEGGSYEQYF. CDR3 coding DNA: TGTGCCAGCAGCTTAGAGGGCGGGAGTTACGAGCAGTACTTC. The chain employs TRBV7-9 and TRBJ2-7, with 7 nucleotides matching TRBD2. Germline V gene sequence: CDR1 SEHNR, CDR2 FQNEAQ (reference sequence). After removal of 1 base from V and 4 bases from J, the junction contained 4 bases not matched to a gene. The CDR3 spans 14 residues.

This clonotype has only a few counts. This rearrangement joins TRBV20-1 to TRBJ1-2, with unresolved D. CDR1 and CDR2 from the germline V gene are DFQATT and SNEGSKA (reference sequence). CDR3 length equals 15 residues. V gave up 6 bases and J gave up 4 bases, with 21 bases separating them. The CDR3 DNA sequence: TGCAGTGCGGGCGGTTGGATAGATGACTTCTATGGCTACACCTTC. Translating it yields CSAGGWIDDFYGYTF.

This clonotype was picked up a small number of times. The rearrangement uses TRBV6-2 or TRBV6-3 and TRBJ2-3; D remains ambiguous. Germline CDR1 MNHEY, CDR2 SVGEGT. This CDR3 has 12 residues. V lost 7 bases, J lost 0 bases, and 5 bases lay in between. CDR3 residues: CASTPSTDTQYF. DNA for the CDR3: TGTGCCAGCACGCCTAGCACAGATACGCAGTATTTT.

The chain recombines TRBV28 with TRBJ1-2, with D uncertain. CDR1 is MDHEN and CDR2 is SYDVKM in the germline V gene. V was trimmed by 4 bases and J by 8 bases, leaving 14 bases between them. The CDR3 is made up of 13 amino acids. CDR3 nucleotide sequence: TGTGCCAGCAGTTCCTCCCCGGCGCGCGGCTACACCTTC. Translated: CASSSSPARGYTF.

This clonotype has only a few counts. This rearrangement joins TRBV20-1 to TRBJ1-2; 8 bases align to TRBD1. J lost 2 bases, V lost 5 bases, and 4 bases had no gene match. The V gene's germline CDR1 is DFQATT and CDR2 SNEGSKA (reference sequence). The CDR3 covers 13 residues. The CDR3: CSADTGGNYGYTF. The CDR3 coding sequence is TGCAGTGCTGATACAGGGGGGAACTATGGCTACACCTTC.

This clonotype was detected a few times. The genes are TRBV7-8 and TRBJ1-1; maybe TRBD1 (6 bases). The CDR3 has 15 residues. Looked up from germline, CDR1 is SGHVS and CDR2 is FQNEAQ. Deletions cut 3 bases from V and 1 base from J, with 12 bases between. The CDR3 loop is CASSFNRATNTEAFF. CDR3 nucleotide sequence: TGTGCCAGCAGCTTTAACAGGGCCACGAACACTGAAGCTTTCTTT.

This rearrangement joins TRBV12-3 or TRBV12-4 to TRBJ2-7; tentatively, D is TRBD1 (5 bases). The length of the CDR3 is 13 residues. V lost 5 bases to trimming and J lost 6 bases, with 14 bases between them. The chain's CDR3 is CASSAPPGPEQYF. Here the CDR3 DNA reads TGTGCCAGCAGTGCACCCCCAGGGCCCGAGCAGTACTTC.

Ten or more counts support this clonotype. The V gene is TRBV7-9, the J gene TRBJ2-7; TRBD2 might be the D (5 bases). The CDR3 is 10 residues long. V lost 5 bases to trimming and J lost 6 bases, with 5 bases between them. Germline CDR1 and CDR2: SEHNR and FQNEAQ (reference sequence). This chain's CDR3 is CASSGSEQYF. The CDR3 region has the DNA TGTGCCAGCAGCGGGAGCGAGCAGTACTTC.